These 22 T cell receptor beta chains were all obtained from the same sample, sequenced in a study of blood T cell repertoires in COVID-19. Sequenced by immunoSEQ multiplex PCR; TCRdb stores in-frame clones only, minus some. This sample has 100,000 to 150,000 clones, with approximately 85% found just once. The sample taken for sequencing was peripheral blood. Every receptor here comes from a woman aged 80 or over with COVID-19, enrolled during active disease.

This sequence joins TRBV19 and TRBJ2-3; 11 bases are a match to TRBD2. The CDR3 sequence is 15 residues long. With V trimmed by 9 bases and J by 6 bases, 11 bases remained unmatched. Looked up from germline, CDR1 is LNHDA and CDR2 is SQIVND (reference sequence). The CDR3 bases are TGTGCCAGCGCCGTGGTAGCGGGAGGGCCGGATACGCAGTATTTT. This sequence encodes CASAVVAGGPDTQYF.

The V call is TRBV9, the J call TRBJ2-2; 8 nucleotides agree with TRBD1. V lost 3 bases, J lost 6 bases, and 10 bases stayed unmatched. This CDR3 contains 16 residues. Germline V gene lookup returns CDR1 SGDLS and CDR2 YYNGEE. Here the CDR3 DNA reads TGTGCCAGCAGCGCCCGACAGGGGAGATCAGCCGGGGAGCTGTTTTTT. Protein product: CASSARQGRSAGELFF.

V usage is TRBV5-1 and J usage is TRBJ2-3, with 7 bases aligning to TRBD1. Germline trimming cut 4 bases from V and 0 bases from J; bases unmatched to any gene: 2. There are 14 residues in the CDR3. Looked up from germline, CDR1 is SGHRS and CDR2 is YFSETQ. As DNA, the CDR3 is TGCGCCAGCAGCACGGGACAGAGCACAGATACGCAGTATTTT. The encoded protein is CASSTGQSTDTQYF.

CDR3 region: CASTEGGFGYTF. CDR3 nucleotide sequence: TGTGCCAGCACCGAAGGGGGATTCGGCTACACCTTC. The chain carries TRBV2 and TRBJ1-2, with a possible D match to TRBD1 (6 bases). Germline V lookup: CDR1 SNHLY, CDR2 FYNNEI. V was clipped by 7 bases and J by 8 bases, with 14 bases between them. The CDR3 runs 12 residues. The variable domain in full, with the rest retrieved from reference TRBV2 and TRBJ1-2, is EPEVTQTPSHQVTQMGQEVILRCVPISNHLYFYWYRQILGQKVEFLVSFYNNEISEKSEIFDDQFSVERPDGSNFTLKIRSTKLEDSAMYFCASTEGGFGYTFGSGTRLTVV.

This clone was counted a single time. The chain carries TRBV7-2 and TRBJ2-1; 8 nucleotides align to TRBD1. The CDR3 is made up of 16 amino acids. V dropped 5 bases and J dropped 2; count of bases not matched to a gene: 8. CDR1 is SGHTA and CDR2 is FQGNSA in the germline V gene. CDR3 region: CASSPRGTGAYNEQFF. The CDR3 DNA reads as TGTGCCAGCAGCCCCCGAGGGACAGGTGCCTACAATGAGCAGTTCTTC.

The chain uses TRBV9 and TRBJ2-2, with no clear D. Germline V gene sequence: CDR1 SGDLS, CDR2 YYNGEE. The V end lost 0 bases, the J end lost 4 bases, and 7 bases lay between the germline ends. The CDR3 runs to 14 residues. CDR3 sequence: CASSVGASTGELFF. For the CDR3, the DNA is TGTGCCAGCAGCGTAGGAGCGTCCACCGGGGAGCTGTTTTTT.

The chain recombines TRBV19 with TRBJ1-2; D ambiguous. Per the germline V gene, CDR1 is LNHDA and CDR2 is SQIVND (reference sequence). The CDR3 sequence is 15 residues long. V was shortened by 3 bases and J by 1 base, with 12 bases between the two germline ends. CDR3 in DNA: TGTGCCAGTAGTATTAACAGCCAATTTAACTATGGCTACACCTTC. The encoded protein is CASSINSQFNYGYTF. Drawing the rest from reference TRBV19 and TRBJ1-2, the complete variable domain is DGGITQSPKYLFRKEGQNVTLSCEQNLNHDAMYWYRQDPGQGLRLIYYSQIVNDFQKGDIAEGYSVSREKKESFPLTVTSAQKNPTAFYLCASSINSQFNYGYTFGSGTRLTVV.

This clone was seen a handful of times. J is TRBJ1-5 and V is TRBV19; 9 nucleotides match TRBD1. The V and J ends lost 6 bases and 5 bases, in that order; junction bases with no gene match: 11. In germline, CDR1 is LNHDA, CDR2 SQIVND (reference sequence). The CDR3 consists of 16 residues. CDR3 sequence: CASSETGTGIYQPQHF. In DNA, the CDR3 is TGTGCCAGTAGCGAGACCGGGACAGGGATTTATCAGCCCCAGCATTTT.

The V call is TRBV18, the J call TRBJ1-5; D gene unclear. The CDR3 covers 13 residues. Germline lookup yields CDR1 KGHSH and CDR2 LQKENI. Trimming removed 4 bases at V and 4 bases at J, with 8 bases between. As DNA, the CDR3 is TGTGCCAGCTCACAAACAGAAAATCAGCCCCAGCATTTT. Its translation: CASSQTENQPQHF.

The V gene is TRBV2, the J gene TRBJ2-3, with TRBD1 matching 8 bases. Unmatched junction bases numbered 4, after V lost 4 bases and J lost 1 base. Germline V lookup: CDR1 SNHLY, CDR2 FYNNEI. The CDR3 runs 15 residues. DNA for the CDR3: TGTGCCAGCAGTGGGACAGGGATTGGCACAGATACGCAGTATTTT. Amino acids: CASSGTGIGTDTQYF. The full variable domain, rest sourced from reference TRBV2 and TRBJ2-3, is EPEVTQTPSHQVTQMGQEVILRCVPISNHLYFYWYRQILGQKVEFLVSFYNNEISEKSEIFDDQFSVERPDGSNFTLKIRSTKLEDSAMYFCASSGTGIGTDTQYFGPGTRLTVL.

CDR3 in amino acids: CASGGGLNTEAFF. The DNA of the CDR3 is TGCGCCAGCGGGGGAGGGTTGAACACTGAAGCTTTCTTT. The V and J genes are TRBV5-1 and TRBJ1-1; D possibly corresponds to TRBD1 (5 bases). Germline V gives CDR1 SGHRS, CDR2 YFSETQ. The CDR3 loop spans 13 amino acids. The V and J ends lost 7 bases and 0 bases respectively, with 10 bases between them.

The V gene is TRBV9, the J gene TRBJ2-1; 10 positions agree with TRBD1. With V trimmed by 0 bases and J by 8 bases, 11 bases remained unmatched. Germline CDR1 is SGDLS and CDR2 is YYNGEE. The CDR3 has 17 amino acids. The CDR3 here is CASSVVAPGQGNHEQFF. CDR3 nucleotides: TGTGCCAGCAGCGTAGTGGCTCCGGGACAGGGGAATCATGAGCAGTTCTTC.

The chain employs TRBV10-3 and TRBJ1-1, with D uncertain. Per germline, CDR1 ENHRY and CDR2 SYGVKD. The CDR3 is 13 amino acids. V was trimmed by 2 bases and J by 0 bases, leaving 4 bases between them. CDR3: CAISEGLNTEAFF. The CDR3 nucleotides read TGTGCCATCAGTGAGGGGCTGAACACTGAAGCTTTCTTT.

This chain joins TRBV9 and TRBJ2-1, with TRBD2 identical over 8 bases. CDR1 SGDLS and CDR2 YYNGEE come from the germline V gene. The CDR3 loop spans 17 amino acids. The V segment lost 3 bases and the J segment 4 bases; nucleotides outside the gene matches: 12. In DNA form, the CDR3 reads TGTGCCAGCAGCGAAGCGTCCGGGGGGGCGGTTTACAATGAGCAGTTCTTC. This gives the protein CASSEASGGAVYNEQFF.

The chain joins TRBV27 to TRBJ2-7, with D maybe TRBD1 (7 bases). Germline values: CDR1 MNHEY, CDR2 SMNVEV (reference sequence). V was cut by 4 bases and J by 1 base, with 14 bases left in between. CDR3 size: 15 residues. The CDR3 sequence is CASSSRQGGSYEQYF. CDR3 nucleotide sequence: TGTGCCAGCAGTTCGAGACAGGGAGGATCCTACGAGCAGTACTTC.

This chain joins TRBV28 and TRBJ2-5; 16 bases fit TRBD2. This CDR3 region has 18 residues. J gave up 4 bases and V 5 bases, and 10 bases lay outside the gene matches. Germline assignment: CDR1 MDHEN and CDR2 SYDVKM. This CDR3 is CASSLRGGLAGGGETQYF. Written as DNA, the CDR3 is TGTGCCAGCAGTCTTCGTGGGGGACTAGCGGGAGGGGGAGAGACCCAGTACTTC. The complete variable domain, with remaining parts taken from reference TRBV28 and TRBJ2-5, reads DVKVTQSSRYLVKRTGEKVFLECVQDMDHENMFWYRQDPGLGLRLIYFSYDVKMKEKGDIPEGYSVSREKKERFSLILESASTNQTSMYLCASSLRGGLAGGGETQYFGPGTRLLVL.

V usage is TRBV4-3 and J usage is TRBJ2-3, with 7 bases fitting TRBD2. This CDR3 has 14 residues. Germline loops: CDR1 LGHNA, CDR2 YSLEER. V lost 5 bases to trimming and J lost 3 bases; unmatched junction nucleotides: 5. The CDR3 DNA is TGCGCCAGCAGCGCCCGGGGAGGGACAGATACGCAGTATTTT. Encoded protein: CASSARGGTDTQYF.

The rearrangement uses TRBV2 and TRBJ2-2, with 8 nucleotides matching TRBD1. The CDR3 is made up of 14 amino acids. The trim removed 11 bases at V and 0 bases at J, leaving 5 bases unmatched. Germline V lookup: CDR1 SNHLY, CDR2 FYNNEI. The CDR3 region has the DNA TGTGCCGTTGGGACAGGTTCGAACACCGGGGAGCTGTTTTTT. Translation: CAVGTGSNTGELFF. The entire variable domain, with the rest obtained from reference TRBV2 and TRBJ2-2, is as follows: EPEVTQTPSHQVTQMGQEVILRCVPISNHLYFYWYRQILGQKVEFLVSFYNNEISEKSEIFDDQFSVERPDGSNFTLKIRSTKLEDSAMYFCAVGTGSNTGELFFGEGSRLTVL.

CDR3 DNA sequence: TGTGCCAGCTCTTCTAGCGGAGATCGGAATGAGCAGTTCTTC. It yields the protein CASSSSGDRNEQFF. The rearrangement uses TRBV18 and TRBJ2-1; 7 bases are a match to TRBD2. This CDR3 has 14 amino acids. Germline CDR1 is KGHSH and CDR2 is LQKENI. Trimming cost V 6 bases and J 7 bases; bases outside gene matches: 9.

CDR3 amino acids: CASSLIGQGSYEQYF. CDR3 bases: TGTGCCAGCAGCTTGATCGGACAGGGGTCCTACGAGCAGTACTTC. The gene calls are TRBV5-6 and TRBJ2-7, with TRBD1 identical over 9 bases. This CDR3 comprises 15 residues. CDR1 is SGHDT, CDR2 YYEEEE, per germline. Losses at the gene ends were 1 base for V and 1 base for J; bases not matched to a gene: 3.

The gene calls are TRBV28 and TRBJ1-2; D ambiguous. V lost 7 bases to trimming and J lost 4 bases, with 13 bases between them. Looked up from germline, CDR1 is MDHEN and CDR2 is SYDVKM. The CDR3 runs to 13 residues. DNA of the CDR3: TGTGCCAGCACGTCCCAGGATGTCTATGGCTACACCTTC. The encoded protein is CASTSQDVYGYTF.

The chain recombines TRBV5-8 with TRBJ1-1, with 9 bases that match TRBD1. CDR1 is SGHTS and CDR2 is YDEGEE in the germline V gene. CDR3 length equals 19 residues. V gave up 3 bases and J gave up 2 bases; unmatched junction bases: 17. The CDR3 sequence is CASSYTSTTLDRGNTEAFF. DNA for the CDR3: TGTGCCAGCAGCTACACATCAACCACCCTGGACAGGGGTAACACTGAAGCTTTCTTT.